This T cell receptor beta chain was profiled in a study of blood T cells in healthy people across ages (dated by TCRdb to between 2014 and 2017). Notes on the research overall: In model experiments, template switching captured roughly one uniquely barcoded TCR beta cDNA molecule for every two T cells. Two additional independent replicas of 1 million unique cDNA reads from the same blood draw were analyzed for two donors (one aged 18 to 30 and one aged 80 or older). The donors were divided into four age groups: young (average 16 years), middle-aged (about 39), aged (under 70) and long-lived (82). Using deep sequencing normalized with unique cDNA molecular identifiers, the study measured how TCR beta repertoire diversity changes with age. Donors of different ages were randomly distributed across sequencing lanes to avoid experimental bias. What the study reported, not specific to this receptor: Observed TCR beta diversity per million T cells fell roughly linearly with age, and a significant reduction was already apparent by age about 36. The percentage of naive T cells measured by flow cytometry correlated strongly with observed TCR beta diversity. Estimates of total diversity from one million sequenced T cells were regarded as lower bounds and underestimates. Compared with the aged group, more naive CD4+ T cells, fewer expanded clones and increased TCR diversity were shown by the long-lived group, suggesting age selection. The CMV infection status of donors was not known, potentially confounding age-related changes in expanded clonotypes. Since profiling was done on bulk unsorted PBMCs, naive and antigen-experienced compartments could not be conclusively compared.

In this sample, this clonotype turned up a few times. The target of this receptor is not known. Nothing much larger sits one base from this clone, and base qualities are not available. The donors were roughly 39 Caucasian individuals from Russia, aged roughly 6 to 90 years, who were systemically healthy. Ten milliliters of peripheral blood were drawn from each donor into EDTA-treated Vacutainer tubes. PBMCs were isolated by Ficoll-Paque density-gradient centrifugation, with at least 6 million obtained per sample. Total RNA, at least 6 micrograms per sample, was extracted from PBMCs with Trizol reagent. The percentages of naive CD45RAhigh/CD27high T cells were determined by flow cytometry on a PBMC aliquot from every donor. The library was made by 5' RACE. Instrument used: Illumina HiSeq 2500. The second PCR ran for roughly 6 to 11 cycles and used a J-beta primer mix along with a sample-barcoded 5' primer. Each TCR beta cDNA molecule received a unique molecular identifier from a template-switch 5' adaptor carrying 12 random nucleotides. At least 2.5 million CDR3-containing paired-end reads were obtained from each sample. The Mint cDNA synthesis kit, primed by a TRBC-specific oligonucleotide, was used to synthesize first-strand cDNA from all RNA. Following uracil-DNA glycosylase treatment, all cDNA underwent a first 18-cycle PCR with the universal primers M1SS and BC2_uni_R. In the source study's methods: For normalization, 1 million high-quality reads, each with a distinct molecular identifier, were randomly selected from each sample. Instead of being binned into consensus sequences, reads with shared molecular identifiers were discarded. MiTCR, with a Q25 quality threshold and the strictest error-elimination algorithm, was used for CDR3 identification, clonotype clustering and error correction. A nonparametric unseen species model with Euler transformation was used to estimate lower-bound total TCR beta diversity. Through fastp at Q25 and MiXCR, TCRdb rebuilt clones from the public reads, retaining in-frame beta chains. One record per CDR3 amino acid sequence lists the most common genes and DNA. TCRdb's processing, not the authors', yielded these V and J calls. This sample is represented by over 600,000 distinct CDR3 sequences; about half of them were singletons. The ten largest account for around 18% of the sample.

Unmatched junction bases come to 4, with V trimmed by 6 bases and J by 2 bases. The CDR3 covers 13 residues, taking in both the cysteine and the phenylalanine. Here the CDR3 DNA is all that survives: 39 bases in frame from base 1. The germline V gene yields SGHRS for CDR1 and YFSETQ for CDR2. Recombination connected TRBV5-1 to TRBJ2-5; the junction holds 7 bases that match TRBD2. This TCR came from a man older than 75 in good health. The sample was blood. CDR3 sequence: CASTREAQETQYF. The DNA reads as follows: TGCGCCAGCACCCGGGAGGCACAAGAGACCCAGTACTTC.